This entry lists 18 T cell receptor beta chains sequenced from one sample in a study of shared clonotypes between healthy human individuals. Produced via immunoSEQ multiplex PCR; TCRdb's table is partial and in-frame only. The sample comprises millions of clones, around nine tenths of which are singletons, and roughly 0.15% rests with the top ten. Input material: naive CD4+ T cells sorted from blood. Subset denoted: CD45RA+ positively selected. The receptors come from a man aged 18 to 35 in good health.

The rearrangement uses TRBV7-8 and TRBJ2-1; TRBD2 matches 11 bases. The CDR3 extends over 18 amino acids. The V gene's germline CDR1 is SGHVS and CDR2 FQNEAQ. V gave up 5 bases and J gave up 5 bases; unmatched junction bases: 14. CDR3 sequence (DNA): TGTGCCAGCAGCCTGACGGGGCTACTAGCGGGAGTTAACAATGAGCAGTTCTTC. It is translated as CASSLTGLLAGVNNEQFF.

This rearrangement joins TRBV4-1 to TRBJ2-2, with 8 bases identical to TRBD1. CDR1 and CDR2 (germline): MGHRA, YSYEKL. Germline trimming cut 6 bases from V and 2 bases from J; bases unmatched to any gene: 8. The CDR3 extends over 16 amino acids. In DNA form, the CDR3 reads TGCGCCAGCAGTCCAGGGGGCGCGGGTAACACCGGGGAGCTGTTTTTT. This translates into CASSPGGAGNTGELFF.

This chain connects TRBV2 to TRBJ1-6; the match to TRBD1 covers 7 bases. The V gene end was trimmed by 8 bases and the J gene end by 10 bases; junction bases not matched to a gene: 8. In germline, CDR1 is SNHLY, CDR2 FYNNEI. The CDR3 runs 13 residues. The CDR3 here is CASARGLESPLHF. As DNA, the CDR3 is TGTGCCAGCGCGAGGGGGCTCGAGTCACCCCTCCACTTT.

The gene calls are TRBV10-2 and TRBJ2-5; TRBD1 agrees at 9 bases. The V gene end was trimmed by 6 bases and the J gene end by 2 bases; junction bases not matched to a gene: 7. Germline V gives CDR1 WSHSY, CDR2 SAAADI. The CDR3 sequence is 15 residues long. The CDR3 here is CASSGTGKGQETQYF. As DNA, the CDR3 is TGCGCCAGCAGCGGGACAGGGAAGGGACAAGAGACCCAGTACTTC.

In DNA form, the CDR3 reads TGTGCCAGCAGTGGGGAGGGGGCGAACACTGAAGCTTTCTTT. It encodes CASSGEGANTEAFF. J is TRBJ1-1 and V is TRBV2, with 7 bases identical to TRBD1. The CDR3 has 14 residues. V trimming: 4 bases; J trimming: 1 base; junction bases outside the gene matches: 3. Germline V gene lookup returns CDR1 SNHLY and CDR2 FYNNEI.

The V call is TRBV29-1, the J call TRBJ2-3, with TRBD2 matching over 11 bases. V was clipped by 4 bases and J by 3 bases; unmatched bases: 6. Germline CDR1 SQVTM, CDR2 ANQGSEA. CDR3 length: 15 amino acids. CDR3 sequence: CSVGTSGRGTDTQYF. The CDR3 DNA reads TGCAGCGTTGGTACTAGCGGGAGAGGAACAGATACGCAGTATTTT.

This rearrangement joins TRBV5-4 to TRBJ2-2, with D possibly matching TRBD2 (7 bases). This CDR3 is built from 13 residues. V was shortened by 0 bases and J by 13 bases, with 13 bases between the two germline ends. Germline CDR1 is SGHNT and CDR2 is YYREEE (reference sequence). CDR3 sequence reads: CASSLVGGAVLFF. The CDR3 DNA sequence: TGTGCCAGCAGCTTGGTAGGGGGGGCCGTGCTGTTTTTT.

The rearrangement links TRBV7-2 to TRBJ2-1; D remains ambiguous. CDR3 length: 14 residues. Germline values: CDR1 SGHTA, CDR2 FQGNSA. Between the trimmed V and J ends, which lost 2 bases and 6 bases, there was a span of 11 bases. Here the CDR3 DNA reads TGTGCCAGCAGCTTAAAGTGGGCTATCAATGAGCAGTTCTTC. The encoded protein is CASSLKWAINEQFF.

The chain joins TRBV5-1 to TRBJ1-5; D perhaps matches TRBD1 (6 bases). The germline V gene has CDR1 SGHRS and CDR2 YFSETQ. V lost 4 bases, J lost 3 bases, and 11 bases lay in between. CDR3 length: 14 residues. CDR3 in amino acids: CASSRGGPNQPQHF. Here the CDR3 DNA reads TGCGCCAGCAGCCGAGGGGGTCCCAATCAGCCCCAGCATTTT.

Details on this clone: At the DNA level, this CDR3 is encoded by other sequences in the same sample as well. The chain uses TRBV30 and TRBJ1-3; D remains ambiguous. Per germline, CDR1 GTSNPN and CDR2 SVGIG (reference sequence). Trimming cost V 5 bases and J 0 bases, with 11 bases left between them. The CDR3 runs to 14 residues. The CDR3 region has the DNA TGTGCCTGGGGTCCGGGCCTCTCTGGAAACACCATATATTTT. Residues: CAWGPGLSGNTIYF.

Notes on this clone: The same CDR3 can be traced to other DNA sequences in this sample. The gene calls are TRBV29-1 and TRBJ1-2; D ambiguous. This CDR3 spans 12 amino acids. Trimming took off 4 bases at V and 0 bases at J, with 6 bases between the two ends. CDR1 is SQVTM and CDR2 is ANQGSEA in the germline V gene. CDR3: CSVVGANYGYTF. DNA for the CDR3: TGCAGCGTTGTAGGCGCTAACTATGGCTACACCTTC.

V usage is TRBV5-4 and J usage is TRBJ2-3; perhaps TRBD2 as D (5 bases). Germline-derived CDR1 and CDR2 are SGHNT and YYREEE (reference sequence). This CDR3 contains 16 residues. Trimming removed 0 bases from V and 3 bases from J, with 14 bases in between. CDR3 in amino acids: CASSLVGGSGTDTQYF. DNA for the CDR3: TGTGCCAGCAGCTTGGTGGGCGGTTCGGGGACAGATACGCAGTATTTT.

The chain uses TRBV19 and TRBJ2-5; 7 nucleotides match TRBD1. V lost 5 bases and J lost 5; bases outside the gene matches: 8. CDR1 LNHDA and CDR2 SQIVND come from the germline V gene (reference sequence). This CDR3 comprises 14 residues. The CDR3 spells CASSPTGVGETQYF. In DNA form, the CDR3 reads TGTGCCAGTAGTCCTACAGGGGTTGGGGAGACCCAGTACTTC. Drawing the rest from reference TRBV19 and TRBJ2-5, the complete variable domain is DGGITQSPKYLFRKEGQNVTLSCEQNLNHDAMYWYRQDPGQGLRLIYYSQIVNDFQKGDIAEGYSVSREKKESFPLTVTSAQKNPTAFYLCASSPTGVGETQYFGPGTRLLVL.

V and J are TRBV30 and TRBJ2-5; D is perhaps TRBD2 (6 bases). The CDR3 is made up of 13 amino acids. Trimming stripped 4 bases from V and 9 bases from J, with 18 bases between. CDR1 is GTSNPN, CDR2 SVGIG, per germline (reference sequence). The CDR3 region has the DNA TGTGCCTGGATCCGGGACTTCGGATGGGCCCAGTACTTC. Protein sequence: CAWIRDFGWAQYF.

The CDR3 region has the DNA TGTGCCAGCAGCCAAACAGGGGGCTCGGATACTGAAGCTTTCTTT. This translates into CASSQTGGSDTEAFF. V and J are TRBV6-5 and TRBJ1-1, with TRBD1 matching 9 bases. With V trimmed by 6 bases and J by 5 bases, 10 bases remained unmatched. The CDR3 totals 15 residues. Per germline, CDR1 MNHEY and CDR2 SVGAGI.

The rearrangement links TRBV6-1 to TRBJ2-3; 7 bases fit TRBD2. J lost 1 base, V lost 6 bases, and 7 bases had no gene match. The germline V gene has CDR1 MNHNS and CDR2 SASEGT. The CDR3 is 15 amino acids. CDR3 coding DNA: TGTGCCAGCAGAGTACTAGCGACTGGCACAGATACGCAGTATTTT. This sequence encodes CASRVLATGTDTQYF.

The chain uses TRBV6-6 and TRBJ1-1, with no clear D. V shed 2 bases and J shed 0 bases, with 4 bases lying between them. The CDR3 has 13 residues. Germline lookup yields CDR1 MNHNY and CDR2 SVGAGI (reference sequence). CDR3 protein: CASSYLMNTEAFF. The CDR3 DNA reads TGTGCCAGCAGTTACCTTATGAACACTGAAGCTTTCTTT.

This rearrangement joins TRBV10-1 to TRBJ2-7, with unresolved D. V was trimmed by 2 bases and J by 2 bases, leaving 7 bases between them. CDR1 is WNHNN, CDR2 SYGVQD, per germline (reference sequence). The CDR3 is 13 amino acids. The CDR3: CASSEGRTYEQYF. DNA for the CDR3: TGCGCCAGCAGTGAGGGCAGGACCTACGAGCAGTACTTC.